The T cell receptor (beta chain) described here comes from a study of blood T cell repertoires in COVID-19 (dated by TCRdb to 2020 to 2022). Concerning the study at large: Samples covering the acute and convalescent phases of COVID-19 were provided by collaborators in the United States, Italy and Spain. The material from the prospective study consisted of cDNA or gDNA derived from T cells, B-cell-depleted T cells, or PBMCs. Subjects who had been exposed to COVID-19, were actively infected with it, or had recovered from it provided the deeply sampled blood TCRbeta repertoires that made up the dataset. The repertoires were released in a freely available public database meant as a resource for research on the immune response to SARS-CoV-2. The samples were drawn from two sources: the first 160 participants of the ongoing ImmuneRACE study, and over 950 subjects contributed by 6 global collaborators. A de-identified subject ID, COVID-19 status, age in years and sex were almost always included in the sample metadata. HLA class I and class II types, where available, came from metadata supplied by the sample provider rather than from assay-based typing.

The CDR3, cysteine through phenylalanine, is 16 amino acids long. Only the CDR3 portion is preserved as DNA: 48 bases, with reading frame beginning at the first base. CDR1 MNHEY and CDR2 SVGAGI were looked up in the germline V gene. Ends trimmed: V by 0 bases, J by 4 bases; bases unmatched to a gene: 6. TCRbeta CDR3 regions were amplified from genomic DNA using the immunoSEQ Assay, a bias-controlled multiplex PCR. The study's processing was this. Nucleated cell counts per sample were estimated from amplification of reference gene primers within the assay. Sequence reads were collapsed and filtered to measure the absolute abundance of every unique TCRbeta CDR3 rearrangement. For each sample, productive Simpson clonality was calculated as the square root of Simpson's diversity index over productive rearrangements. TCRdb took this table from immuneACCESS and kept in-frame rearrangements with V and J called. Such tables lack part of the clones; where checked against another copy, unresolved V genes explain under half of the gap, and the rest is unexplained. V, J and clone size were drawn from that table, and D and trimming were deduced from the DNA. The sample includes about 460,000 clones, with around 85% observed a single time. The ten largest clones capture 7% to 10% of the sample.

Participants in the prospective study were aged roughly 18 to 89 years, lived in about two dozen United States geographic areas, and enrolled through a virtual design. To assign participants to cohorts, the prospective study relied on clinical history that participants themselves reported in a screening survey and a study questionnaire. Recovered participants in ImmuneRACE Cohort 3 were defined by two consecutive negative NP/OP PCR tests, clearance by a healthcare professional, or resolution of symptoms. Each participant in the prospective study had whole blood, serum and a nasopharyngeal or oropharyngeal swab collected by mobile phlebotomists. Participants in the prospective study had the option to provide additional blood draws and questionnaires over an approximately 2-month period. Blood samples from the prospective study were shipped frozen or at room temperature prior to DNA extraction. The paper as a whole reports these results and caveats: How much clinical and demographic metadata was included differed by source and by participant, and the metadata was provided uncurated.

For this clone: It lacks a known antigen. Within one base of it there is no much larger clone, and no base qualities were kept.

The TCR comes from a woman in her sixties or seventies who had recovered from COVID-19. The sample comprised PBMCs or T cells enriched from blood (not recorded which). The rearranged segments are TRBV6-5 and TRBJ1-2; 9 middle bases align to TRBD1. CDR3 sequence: CASSYSGDRALYGYTF. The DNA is TGTGCCAGCAGTTACTCGGGGGACAGGGCGCTCTATGGCTACACCTTC.